A single sample is the source of the 4 T cell receptor beta chains below, sequenced in a study of T cells in Graves' hyperthyroidism and ophthalmopathy. Amplification targeted TCR beta CDR3 regions from RNA transcripts. TCR CDR3 regions were first amplified by RT-PCR with HTBI primers. TCRdb used MiXCR to reprocess the multiplex PCR reads, holding one entry per CDR3 protein. Found here are 600,000 to 800,000 distinct CDR3 sequences, approximately 40% of them singletons; the top ten hold less than 40%. Sequencing used blood. Every receptor here comes from a woman aged 40 to 50 with Graves' hyperthyroidism.

The chain uses TRBV10-3 and TRBJ2-5; 8 bases are shared with TRBD2. Germline V CDR1 and CDR2: ENHRY, SYGVKD. The V and J ends lost 10 bases and 4 bases, in that order; junction bases with no gene match: 5. The CDR3 runs 12 residues. CDR3 region: CATLSGGETQYF. DNA for the CDR3: TGTGCCACCCTAAGCGGGGGAGAGACCCAGTACTTC.

A few counts support this clonotype. The gene calls are TRBV19 and TRBJ2-7; D is tentatively TRBD1 or TRBD2 (5 bases each). Germline assignment: CDR1 LNHDA and CDR2 SQIVND (reference sequence). Trimming took off 5 bases at V and 2 bases at J, with 13 bases between the two ends. This CDR3 spans 14 amino acids. The chain's CDR3 is CASSSSPGPYEQYF. The CDR3 coding sequence is TGTGCCAGTAGTTCCTCCCCGGGACCCTACGAGCAGTACTTC.

The chain uses TRBV10-3 and TRBJ2-2, with D maybe TRBD2 (5 bases). Trimming took off 10 bases at V and 6 bases at J, with 12 bases between the two ends. Germline values: CDR1 ENHRY, CDR2 SYGVKD. The CDR3 spans 12 residues. Written as DNA, the CDR3 is TGTGCCACCACGAGCGGACCCGGGGAGCTGTTTTTT. Its translation is CATTSGPGELFF.

This clonotype was picked up a small number of times. A read error may explain this, as a much larger clone is one base away. V gene TRBV10-3 combines with J gene TRBJ2-7; 12 nucleotides line up with TRBD1. Germline CDR1 is ENHRY and CDR2 is SYGVKD. This CDR3 region has 13 residues. The CDR3 sequence: CAIKGTGGNEQHF. The CDR3 nucleotides are TGTGCCATCAAAGGGACAGGGGGCAACGAGCAGCACTTC.